This T cell receptor beta chain was retrieved from a study of shared clonotypes between healthy human individuals. Whole-study findings and limits: A limitation of the genetic and exposure-history diversity represented arose from few donors.

V was trimmed by 4 bases and J by 4 bases, leaving 9 bases between them. The CDR3 length is 13 residues. The germline V gene has CDR1 MGHDK and CDR2 SYGVNS. Without sorting, samples used about 90 million PBMCs for genomic DNA. This clone was seen a handful of times. Its matching antigen is unknown. Unsorted PBMC replicate PCRs used around 320 ng DNA, roughly 30,000 T cell genomes. This table comes from immunoSEQ multiplex PCR, and its TCRdb copy is limited to in-frame clones, with some not included. The sample yields roughly 500,000 clones, 81% seen once. The clonotype was recovered from a woman between 35 and 50 years old in good health. Some clones in this sample may be carry-over from other donors' samples. V is TRBV25-1 and J is TRBJ2-3; D uncertain. The sample was PBMCs. CDR3 coding DNA: TGTGCCAGCAGTGTCCCGGGCCCAGATACGCAGTATTTT. Protein product: CASSVPGPDTQYF.